The rows below give T cell receptor beta chains drawn from one sample of a study of T cell responses to AZD1222 COVID-19 vaccine. Using immunoSEQ multiplex PCR, the repertoire was profiled, and TCRdb retains in-frame clones only, with some absent. The sample holds 140,000 to 150,000 clones; 80% to 95% are singletons and the top ten take more than 3%. The material was peripheral blood, obtained 28 days after the second AZD1222 dose. The receptors shown here come from an adult who received the AZD1222 COVID-19 vaccine. The CDR3 runs from the conserved cysteine through the conserved F or W.

J: TRBJ1-2; V: TRBV13; CDR3: CASSLGRPNYGYTF
J: TRBJ1-5; V: TRBV7-2; CDR3: CASSSIQGAANQPQHF
J: TRBJ1-1; V: TRBV5-4; CDR3: CASSLTGMNTEAFF
J: TRBJ2-1; V: TRBV20-1; CDR3: CSASDYARDEQFF
J: TRBJ2-7; V: TRBV14; CDR3: CASSRRVSYEQYF
J: TRBJ1-1; V: TRBV18; CDR3: CASSRGTANTEAFF
J: TRBJ1-1; V: TRBV28; CDR3: CASSSTTGQVKAFF
J: TRBJ1-1; V: TRBV29-1; CDR3: CSVERGGGTEAFF
J: TRBJ2-3; V: TRBV13; CDR3: CASSSSQASDTQYF
J: TRBJ2-2; V: TRBV18; CDR3: CASSPTGLDSGELFF
J: TRBJ1-5; V: TRBV29-1; CDR3: CSGRYSNQPQHF
J: TRBJ1-1; V: TRBV27; CDR3: CASRFSGEGTEAFF
J: TRBJ1-4; V: TRBV6-5; CDR3: CASSPQAATNEKLFF
J: TRBJ2-7; V: TRBV7-8; CDR3: CASSSTSDAAYEQYF
J: TRBJ2-7; V: TRBV12-3/TRBV12-4; CDR3: CASSTTGGEQYF
J: TRBJ2-7; V: TRBV19; CDR3: CASSSGTGYGEQYF
J: TRBJ2-2; V: TRBV28; CDR3: CASSLGDRANGELFF
J: TRBJ2-4; V: TRBV6-1; CDR3: CASSDRASGRTAKNIQYF
J: TRBJ2-7; V: TRBV7-2; CDR3: CASSLSSPELASEQYF
J: TRBJ1-2; V: TRBV7-9; CDR3: CASSSGAYGYTF
J: TRBJ1-6; V: TRBV10-3; CDR3: CAINGDRGENSPLHF
J: TRBJ1-1; V: TRBV6-5; CDR3: CASSSDRQAEAFF
J: TRBJ2-1; V: TRBV7-8; CDR3: CASSLVASGSWYNEQFF
J: TRBJ1-5; V: TRBV19; CDR3: CASSRSTGGNQPQHF
J: TRBJ2-2; V: TRBV6-2/TRBV6-3; CDR3: CASSYPGELFF
J: TRBJ1-5; V: TRBV19; CDR3: CASSIGQGRNQPQHF
J: TRBJ2-7; V: TRBV21-1; CDR3: CASSSEIGGRYEQYF
J: TRBJ2-7; V: TRBV7-9; CDR3: CATSRRQSAYEQYF
J: TRBJ2-4; V: TRBV30; CDR3: CAWSPQKAVAKNIQYF
J: TRBJ1-5; V: TRBV24-1; CDR3: CASRGGANQPQHF
J: TRBJ1-5; V: TRBV7-9; CDR3: CASSSGTDSNQPQHF
J: TRBJ2-1; V: TRBV7-9; CDR3: CASSPRPDRVERGEQFF
J: TRBJ2-2; V: TRBV7-3; CDR3: CASSRPETDTGELFF
J: TRBJ1-5; V: TRBV3-1/TRBV3-2; CDR3: CASSQSRERYSNQPQHF
J: TRBJ2-1; V: TRBV15; CDR3: CATSRDQRAGPYNEQFF
J: TRBJ2-1; V: TRBV7-9; CDR3: CASSSNEQFF
J: TRBJ2-3; V: TRBV14; CDR3: CASSRRLAVSTDTQYF
J: TRBJ1-1; V: TRBV9; CDR3: CASSVGQEGTEAFF
J: TRBJ2-2; V: TRBV7-9; CDR3: CASSLPRGTPSEGELFF
J: TRBJ1-4; V: TRBV14; CDR3: CASSQHRGTAGEKLFF
J: TRBJ1-5; V: TRBV28; CDR3: CASSKTTGHSNQPQHF
J: TRBJ1-5; V: TRBV6-2/TRBV6-3; CDR3: CASSPPGAGRYSNQPQHF
J: TRBJ2-7; V: TRBV19; CDR3: CATSRTGSYEQYF
J: TRBJ1-1; V: TRBV2; CDR3: CASTVNTEAFF
J: TRBJ2-1; V: TRBV20-1; CDR3: CSASSVGSTLRFHEQFF
J: TRBJ2-4; V: TRBV19; CDR3: CASSIGLQGAKNIQYF